This TCR beta chain was retrieved from a study of T cell responses to AZD1222 COVID-19 vaccine. The CDR3 runs 15 residues. Germline CDR1 and CDR2: SGDLS and YYNGEE. V lost 2 bases, J lost 1 base, and 3 bases stayed unmatched. Method: immunoSEQ multiplex PCR; TCRdb's copy keeps in-frame clones and lacks some. The sample includes 140,000 to 150,000 clones, 91% of them seen just once. The chain recombines TRBV9 with TRBJ2-3; 8 bases fit TRBD2. This receptor was identified in an adult in good health. The sample was peripheral blood, taken on day 0 of AZD1222 vaccination. The CDR3 here is CASSVGGAGTDTQYF. The CDR3 DNA sequence: TGTGCCAGCAGCGTCGGGGGGGCGGGCACAGATACGCAGTATTTT.